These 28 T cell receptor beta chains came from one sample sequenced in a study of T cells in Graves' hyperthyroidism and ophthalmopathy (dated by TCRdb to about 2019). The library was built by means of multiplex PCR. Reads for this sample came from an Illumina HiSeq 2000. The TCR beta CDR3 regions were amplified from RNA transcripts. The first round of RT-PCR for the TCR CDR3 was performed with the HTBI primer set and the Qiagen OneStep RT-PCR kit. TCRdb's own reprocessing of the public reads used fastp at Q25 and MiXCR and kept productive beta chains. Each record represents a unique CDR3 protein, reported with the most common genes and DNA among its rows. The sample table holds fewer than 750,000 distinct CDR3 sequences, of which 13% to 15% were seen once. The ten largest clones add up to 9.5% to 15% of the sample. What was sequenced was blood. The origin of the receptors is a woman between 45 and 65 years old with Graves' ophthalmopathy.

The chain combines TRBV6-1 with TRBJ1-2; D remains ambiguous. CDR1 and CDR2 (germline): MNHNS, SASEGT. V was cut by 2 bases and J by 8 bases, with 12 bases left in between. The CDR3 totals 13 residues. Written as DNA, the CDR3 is TGTGCCAGCAGTGAAACCCTAGAGTTCGGCTACACCTTC. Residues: CASSETLEFGYTF.

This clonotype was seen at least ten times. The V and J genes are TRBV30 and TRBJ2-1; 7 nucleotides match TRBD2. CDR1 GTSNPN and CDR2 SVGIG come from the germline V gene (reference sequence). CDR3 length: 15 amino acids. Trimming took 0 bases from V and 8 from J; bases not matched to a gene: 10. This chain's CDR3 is CAWSVRGGSVYEQFF. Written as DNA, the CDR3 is TGTGCCTGGAGTGTACGGGGCGGGAGTGTGTATGAGCAGTTCTTC. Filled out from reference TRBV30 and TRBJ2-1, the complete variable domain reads SQTIHQWPATLVQPVGSPLSLECTVEGTSNPNLYWYRQAAGRGLQLLFYSVGIGQISSEVPQNLSASRPQDRQFILSSKKLLLSDSGFYLCAWSVRGGSVYEQFFGPGTRLTVL.

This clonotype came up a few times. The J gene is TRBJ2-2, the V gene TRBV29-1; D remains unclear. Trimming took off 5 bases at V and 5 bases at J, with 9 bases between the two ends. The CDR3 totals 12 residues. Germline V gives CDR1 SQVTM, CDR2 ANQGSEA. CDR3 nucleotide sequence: TGCAGCGTTTTTGAGAGGACCGGGGAGCTGTTTTTT. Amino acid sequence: CSVFERTGELFF.

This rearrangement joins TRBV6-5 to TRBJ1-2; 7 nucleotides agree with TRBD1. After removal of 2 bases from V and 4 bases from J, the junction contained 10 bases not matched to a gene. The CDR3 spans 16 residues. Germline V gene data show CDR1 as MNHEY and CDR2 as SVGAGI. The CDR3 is CASSYAGQAPSYGYTF. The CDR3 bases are TGTGCCAGCAGTTACGCCGGACAGGCACCCTCCTATGGCTACACCTTC.

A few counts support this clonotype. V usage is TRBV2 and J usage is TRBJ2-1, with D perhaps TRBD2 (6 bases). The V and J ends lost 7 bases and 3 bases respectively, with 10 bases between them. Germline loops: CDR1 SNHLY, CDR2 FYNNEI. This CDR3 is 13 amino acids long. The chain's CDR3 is CASTGLIYNEQFF. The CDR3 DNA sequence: TGTGCCAGCACGGGACTGATCTACAATGAGCAGTTCTTC.

The CDR3 protein is CASSQTGVPSNTGELFF. In nucleotides, the CDR3 is TGTGCCAGCAGCCAGACAGGGGTCCCCTCGAACACCGGGGAGCTGTTTTTT. This rearrangement joins TRBV7-9 to TRBJ2-2, with TRBD1 matching over 8 bases. Germline CDR1 SEHNR, CDR2 FQNEAQ (reference sequence). The CDR3 consists of 17 residues. Losses at the gene ends were 5 bases for V and 0 bases for J; bases not matched to a gene: 8.

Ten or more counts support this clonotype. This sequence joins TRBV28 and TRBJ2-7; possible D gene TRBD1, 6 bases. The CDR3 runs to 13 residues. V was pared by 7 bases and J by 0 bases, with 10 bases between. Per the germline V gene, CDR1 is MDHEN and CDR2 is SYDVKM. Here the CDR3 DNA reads TGTGCCAGCAACACAGGGTCCTCCTACGAGCAGTACTTC. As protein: CASNTGSSYEQYF.

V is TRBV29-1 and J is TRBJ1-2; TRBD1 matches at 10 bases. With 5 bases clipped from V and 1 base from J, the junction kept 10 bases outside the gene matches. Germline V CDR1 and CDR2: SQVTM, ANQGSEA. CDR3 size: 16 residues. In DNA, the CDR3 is TGCAGCGTTTGGGGATCGGGACAGGGGAGTAACTATGGCTACACCTTC. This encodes CSVWGSGQGSNYGYTF.

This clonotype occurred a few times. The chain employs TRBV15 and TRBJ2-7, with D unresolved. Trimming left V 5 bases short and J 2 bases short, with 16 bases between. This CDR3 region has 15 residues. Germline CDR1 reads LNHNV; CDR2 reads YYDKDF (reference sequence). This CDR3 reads CATSLDPGVAYEQYF. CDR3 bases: TGTGCCACCAGCTTGGATCCGGGTGTCGCCTACGAGCAGTACTTC.

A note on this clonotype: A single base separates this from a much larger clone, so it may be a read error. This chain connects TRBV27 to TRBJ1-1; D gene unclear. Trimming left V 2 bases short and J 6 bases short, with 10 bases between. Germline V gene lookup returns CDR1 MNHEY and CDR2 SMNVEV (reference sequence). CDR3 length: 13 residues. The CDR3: CASSLGMAAEAFF. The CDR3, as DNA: TGTGCCAGCAGTTTAGGGATGGCGGCTGAAGCTTTCTTT.

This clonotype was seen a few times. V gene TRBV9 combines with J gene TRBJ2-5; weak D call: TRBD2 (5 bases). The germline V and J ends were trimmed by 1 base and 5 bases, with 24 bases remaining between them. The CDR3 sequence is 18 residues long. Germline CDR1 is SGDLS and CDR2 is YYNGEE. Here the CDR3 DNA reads TGTGCCAGCAGCGTAACCTGGTGGTTCCGGACCCGAGGGGAGACCCAGTACTTC. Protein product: CASSVTWWFRTRGETQYF.

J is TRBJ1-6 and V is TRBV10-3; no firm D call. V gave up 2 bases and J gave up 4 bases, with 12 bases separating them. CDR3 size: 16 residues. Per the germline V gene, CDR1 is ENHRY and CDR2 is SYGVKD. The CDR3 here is CAISEPRQDYNSPLHF. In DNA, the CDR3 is TGTGCCATCAGTGAGCCTAGACAAGATTATAATTCACCCCTCCACTTT.

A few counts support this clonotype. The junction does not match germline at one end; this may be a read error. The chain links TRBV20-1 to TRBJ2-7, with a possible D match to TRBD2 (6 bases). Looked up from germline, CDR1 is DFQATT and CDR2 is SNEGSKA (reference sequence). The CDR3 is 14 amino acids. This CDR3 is CSASPTGSTYGQYF. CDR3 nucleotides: TGCAGTGCTAGCCCTACCGGGAGCACCTACGGGCAGTACTTC.

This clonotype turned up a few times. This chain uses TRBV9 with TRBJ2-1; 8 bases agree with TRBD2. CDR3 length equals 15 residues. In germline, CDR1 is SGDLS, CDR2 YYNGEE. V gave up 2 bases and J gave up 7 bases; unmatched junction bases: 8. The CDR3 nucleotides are TGTGCCAGCAGCGTCGCCAGCGGGAGAGTAAATGAGCAGTTCTTC. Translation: CASSVASGRVNEQFF.

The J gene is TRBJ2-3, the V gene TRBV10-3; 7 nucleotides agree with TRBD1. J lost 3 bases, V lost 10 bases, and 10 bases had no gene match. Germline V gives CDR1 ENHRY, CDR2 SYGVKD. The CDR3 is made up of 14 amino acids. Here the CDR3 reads CATLQGFGTDTQYF. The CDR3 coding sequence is TGTGCCACCCTACAGGGGTTTGGTACAGATACGCAGTATTTT.

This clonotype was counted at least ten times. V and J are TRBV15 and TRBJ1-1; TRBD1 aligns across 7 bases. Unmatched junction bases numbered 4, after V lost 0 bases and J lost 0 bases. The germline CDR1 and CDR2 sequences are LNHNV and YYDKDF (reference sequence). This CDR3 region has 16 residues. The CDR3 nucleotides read TGTGCCACCAGCAGAGATATAGGGGGCATGAACACTGAAGCTTTCTTT. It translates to CATSRDIGGMNTEAFF.

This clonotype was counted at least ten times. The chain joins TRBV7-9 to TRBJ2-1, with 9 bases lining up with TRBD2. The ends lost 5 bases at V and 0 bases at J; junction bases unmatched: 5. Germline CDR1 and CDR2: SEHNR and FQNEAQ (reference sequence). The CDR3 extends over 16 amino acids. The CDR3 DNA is TGTGCCAGCAGCCTTAGCGGGAGAATCTCCTACAATGAGCAGTTCTTC. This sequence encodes CASSLSGRISYNEQFF.

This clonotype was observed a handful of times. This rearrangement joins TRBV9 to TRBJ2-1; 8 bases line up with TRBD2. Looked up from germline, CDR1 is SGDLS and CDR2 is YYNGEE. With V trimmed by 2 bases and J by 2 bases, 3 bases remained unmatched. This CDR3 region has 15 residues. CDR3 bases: TGTGCCAGCAGCGTTGAAGCGGGAGCCTACAATGAGCAGTTCTTC. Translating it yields CASSVEAGAYNEQFF.

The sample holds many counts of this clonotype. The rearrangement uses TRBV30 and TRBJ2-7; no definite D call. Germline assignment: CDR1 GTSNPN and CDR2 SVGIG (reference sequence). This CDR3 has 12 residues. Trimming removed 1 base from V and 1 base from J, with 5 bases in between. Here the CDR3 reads CAWSEGSYEQYF. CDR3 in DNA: TGTGCCTGGAGTGAAGGTTCCTACGAGCAGTACTTC. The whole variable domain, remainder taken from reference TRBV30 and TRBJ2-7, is SQTIHQWPATLVQPVGSPLSLECTVEGTSNPNLYWYRQAAGRGLQLLFYSVGIGQISSEVPQNLSASRPQDRQFILSSKKLLLSDSGFYLCAWSEGSYEQYFGPGTRLTVT.

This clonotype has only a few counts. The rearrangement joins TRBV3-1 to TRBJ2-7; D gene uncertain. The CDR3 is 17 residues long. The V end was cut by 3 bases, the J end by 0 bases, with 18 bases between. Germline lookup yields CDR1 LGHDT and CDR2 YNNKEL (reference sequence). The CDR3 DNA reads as TGTGCCAGCAGCCAGCTTAGAGGTACACGAAGCTCCTACGAGCAGTACTTC. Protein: CASSQLRGTRSSYEQYF.

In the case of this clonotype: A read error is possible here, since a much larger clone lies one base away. The DNA of the CDR3 is TGCAGTGCTAGAGAGACGACTAGCATAGATACGCAGTATTTT. Translating it yields CSARETTSIDTQYF. The chain is built from TRBV20-1 and TRBJ2-3, with TRBD2 identical over 7 bases. This CDR3 contains 14 residues. CDR1 and CDR2 from the germline V gene are DFQATT and SNEGSKA (reference sequence).

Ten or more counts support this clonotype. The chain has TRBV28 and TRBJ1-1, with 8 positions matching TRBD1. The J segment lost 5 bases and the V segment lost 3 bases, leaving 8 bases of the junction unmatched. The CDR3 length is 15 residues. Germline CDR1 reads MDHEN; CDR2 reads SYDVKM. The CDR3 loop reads CASSFRGREGTEAFF. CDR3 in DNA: TGTGCCAGCAGTTTCAGGGGGCGCGAAGGTACTGAAGCTTTCTTT.

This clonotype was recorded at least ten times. The CDR3 here is CASSPRDNTDTQYF. DNA for the CDR3: TGCGCCAGCAGCCCCCGGGACAACACAGATACGCAGTATTTT. J is TRBJ2-3 and V is TRBV4-3, with D tentatively TRBD1 (6 bases). This CDR3 spans 14 amino acids. Trimming cost V 4 bases and J 2 bases, with 10 bases left between them. The germline V gene has CDR1 LGHNA and CDR2 YSLEER.

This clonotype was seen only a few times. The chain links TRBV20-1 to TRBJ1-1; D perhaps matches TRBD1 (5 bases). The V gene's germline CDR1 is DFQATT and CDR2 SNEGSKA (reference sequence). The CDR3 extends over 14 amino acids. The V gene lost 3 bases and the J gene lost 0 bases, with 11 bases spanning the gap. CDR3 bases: TGCAGTGCTAGCTGGGGAGGGGTGAACACTGAAGCTTTCTTT. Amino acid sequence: CSASWGGVNTEAFF.

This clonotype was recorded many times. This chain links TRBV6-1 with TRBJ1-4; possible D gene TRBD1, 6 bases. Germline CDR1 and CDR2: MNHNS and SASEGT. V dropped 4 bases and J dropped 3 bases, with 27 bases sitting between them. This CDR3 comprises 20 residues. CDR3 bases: TGTGCCAGCAGTGCCCACCCACAATGGGACCGGGGGGCCGCTAATGAAAAACTGTTTTTT. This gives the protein CASSAHPQWDRGAANEKLFF.

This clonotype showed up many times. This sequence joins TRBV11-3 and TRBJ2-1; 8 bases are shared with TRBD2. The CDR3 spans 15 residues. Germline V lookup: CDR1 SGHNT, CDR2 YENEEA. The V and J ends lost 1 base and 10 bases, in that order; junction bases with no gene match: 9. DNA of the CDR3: TGTGCCAGCAGCTTAGGACTAGCGCTTATGGACGAGCAGTTCTTC. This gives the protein CASSLGLALMDEQFF.

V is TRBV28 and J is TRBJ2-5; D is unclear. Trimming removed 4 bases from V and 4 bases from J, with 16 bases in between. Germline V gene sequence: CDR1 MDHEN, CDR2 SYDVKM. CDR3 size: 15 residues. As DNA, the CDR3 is TGTGCCAGCAGTTCCACCCTGGGCCTCCGAGAGACCCAGTACTTC. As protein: CASSSTLGLRETQYF.

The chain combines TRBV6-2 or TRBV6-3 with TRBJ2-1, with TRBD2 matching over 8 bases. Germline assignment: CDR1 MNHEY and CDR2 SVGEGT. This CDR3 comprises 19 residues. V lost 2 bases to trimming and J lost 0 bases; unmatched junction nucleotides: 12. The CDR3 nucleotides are TGTGCCAGCAGTTACCCCACCCAGATAGCGGGGTCCTCCTACAATGAGCAGTTCTTC. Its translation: CASSYPTQIAGSSYNEQFF.